This paragraph reports one T cell receptor (beta chain). Data came from immunoSEQ multiplex PCR; TCRdb stores just in-frame clones and leaves some out. The data contain about 83,000 clones, roughly 91% of them seen just once; the ten biggest clones take up roughly a sixth. This entry belongs to a study of control samples from healthy donors and cancer patients. Looked up from germline, CDR1 is LNHDA and CDR2 is SQIVND (reference sequence). Trimming stripped 3 bases from V and 0 bases from J, with 11 bases between. The CDR3 has 15 residues. This TCR came from a man aged 50 to 59 in good health. The source material was blood. This chain links TRBV19 with TRBJ1-1; D is undetermined. The CDR3 here is CASSIGVIMNTEAFF. The DNA for the CDR3 is TGTGCCAGTAGTATTGGGGTTATAATGAACACTGAAGCTTTCTTT.